One sample yielded the 10 T cell receptor beta chains listed below, sequenced in a study of shared clonotypes between healthy human individuals. TCRdb keeps only in-frame clones here, not all; method: immunoSEQ multiplex PCR. The data hold millions of clones, with about 95% observed a single time. CD45RO-negative, CCR7-positively selected cells formed the naive CD8 fraction, excluding terminally differentiated effector memory CD45RA+ cells. Sequencing used naive CD8+ T cells sorted from blood. The receptors derive from a man aged 18 to 30 in good health.

The table lists this clone with a count of one. This specimen includes other DNA sequences encoding the same CDR3. This chain joins TRBV27 and TRBJ1-1; D is possibly TRBD1 (5 bases). Germline CDR1 MNHEY, CDR2 SMNVEV (reference sequence). V gave up 5 bases and J gave up 4 bases, with 14 bases separating them. This CDR3 comprises 14 residues. CDR3 DNA: TGTGCCAGCAGTCCCGGGGGAGGCGGCACTGAAGCTTTCTTT. The encoded protein is CASSPGGGGTEAFF.

This chain uses TRBV7-9 with TRBJ2-2; perhaps TRBD1 as D (6 bases). Germline V gene lookup returns CDR1 SEHNR and CDR2 FQNEAQ (reference sequence). The ends were cut back, 2 bases at V and 6 bases at J, with 13 bases in the middle. The length of the CDR3 is 15 residues. The CDR3 sequence: CASSLYRVAAGELFF. Here the CDR3 DNA reads TGTGCCAGCAGCTTATACAGGGTGGCGGCCGGGGAGCTGTTTTTT.

This rearrangement joins TRBV10-1 to TRBJ2-7; 7 positions agree with TRBD1. The length of the CDR3 is 14 residues. Germline V gene data show CDR1 as WNHNN and CDR2 as SYGVQD (reference sequence). Losses at the gene ends were 2 bases for V and 1 base for J; bases not matched to a gene: 2. The CDR3 nucleotides are TGCGCCAGCAGTGAGACAGGGGAATCCTACGAGCAGTACTTC. Protein sequence: CASSETGESYEQYF.

This chain connects TRBV13 to TRBJ2-7; D gene unclear. The CDR3 consists of 12 residues. Trimming left V 5 bases short and J 4 bases short, with 9 bases between. CDR1 and CDR2 from the germline V gene are PRHDT and FYEKMQ (reference sequence). The CDR3 nucleotides read TGTGCCAGCAGCCCCGATGGTTACGAGCAGTACTTC. Translation gives CASSPDGYEQYF.

This chain connects TRBV7-9 to TRBJ2-1; perhaps TRBD2 as D (5 bases). The V gene's germline CDR1 is SEHNR and CDR2 FQNEAQ (reference sequence). V lost 5 bases to trimming and J lost 8 bases, with 7 bases between them. This CDR3 has 11 amino acids. CDR3 in DNA: TGTGCCAGCAGCCGAGGGTATGAGCAGTTCTTC. Translation gives CASSRGYEQFF.

The rearrangement joins TRBV11-2 to TRBJ2-5; D is undetermined. Per germline, CDR1 SGHAT and CDR2 FQNNGV. Trimming cost V 5 bases and J 1 base, with 14 bases left between them. The CDR3 has 15 amino acids. CDR3 protein: CASSQVPRPQETQYF. CDR3 nucleotide sequence: TGTGCCAGCAGCCAGGTCCCTAGACCCCAAGAGACCCAGTACTTC.

The chain couples TRBV30 to TRBJ2-1; TRBD2 aligns across 7 bases. CDR3 length: 14 residues. From germline, CDR1 is GTSNPN and CDR2 SVGIG (reference sequence). Trimming removed 3 bases from V and 1 base from J; junction bases left unmatched: 3. CDR3 DNA sequence: TGTGCCTGGAGGTCGGGGGGATCCTACAATGAGCAGTTCTTC. It is translated as CAWRSGGSYNEQFF.

The chain has TRBV9 and TRBJ1-1; TRBD1 agrees at 9 bases. CDR1 and CDR2 (germline): SGDLS, YYNGEE. V dropped 3 bases and J dropped 3; count of bases not matched to a gene: 9. The CDR3 consists of 16 residues. The CDR3 bases are TGTGCCAGCAGCGCCCGGGACAGGGAGTTGCACACTGAAGCTTTCTTT. This sequence encodes CASSARDRELHTEAFF.

The chain has TRBV5-6 and TRBJ2-1, with D possibly being TRBD2 (5 bases). Germline CDR1 reads SGHDT; CDR2 reads YYEEEE. The CDR3 has 14 amino acids. V was pared by 0 bases and J by 9 bases, with 13 bases between. The DNA for the CDR3 is TGTGCCAGCAGCTTGGCCCCGGGGATGGTTGAGCAGTTCTTC. Protein sequence: CASSLAPGMVEQFF.

This chain links TRBV9 with TRBJ2-3; D perhaps matches TRBD2 (6 bases). Trimming shortened V by 1 base and J by 6 bases, and 12 bases separated the two germline ends. This CDR3 contains 14 residues. Looked up from germline, CDR1 is SGDLS and CDR2 is YYNGEE. Here the CDR3 DNA reads TGTGCCAGCAGCGTAACCGGGGGAGTGGATACGCAGTATTTT. This sequence encodes CASSVTGGVDTQYF.